This T cell receptor beta chain was captured in a study of blood T cells in healthy people across ages. Findings and limits, study-wide: Observed TCR beta diversity per million T cells went down as age went up. This fall followed a roughly linear course with age. Unsorted PBMC input precluded a conclusive naive versus antigen-experienced comparison.

Trimming removed 2 bases from V and 7 bases from J, with 14 bases in between. The CDR3 loop spans 14 amino acids. The V gene's germline CDR1 is MNHNY and CDR2 SVGAGI (reference sequence). Roughly 10 milliliters was the volume of peripheral blood drawn from each donor. As for this clonotype: As yet, its antigen is unknown.

Combining a sample-barcoded 5' primer with a J-beta primer mix, a second PCR ran for roughly 7 to 12 cycles. TCRdb processed the 5' RACE reads anew with MiXCR; each CDR3 protein has one entry. Here the sample spans under 1,000,000 distinct CDR3 sequences, around 36% being singletons. The chain couples TRBV6-6 to TRBJ1-2; TRBD1 might be the D (5 bases). The sample consisted of blood. The clonotype originates from a man between 18 and 35 years old in good health. CDR3 sequence (DNA): TGTGCCAGCAGTTACGGGGGACGGGATGGTGGCTACACCTTC. This encodes CASSYGGRDGGYTF.